This T cell receptor beta chain is drawn from a study of blood T cell repertoires in COVID-19. Overall study context: The United States, Italy and Spain were the sources of the acute and convalescent COVID-19 samples. PBMCs, B-cell-depleted T cells, or T cells provided the cDNA or gDNA that made up the material.

This CDR3 has 12 residues. V lost 5 bases to trimming and J lost 11 bases, with 10 bases between them. Source study methods: The assay estimated nucleated cells by amplifying reference gene primers. Profiled with immunoSEQ multiplex PCR; TCRdb holds only in-frame clones, not every one. V, J and clone size derive from that table, while D and trimming were established from the DNA sequence. The table lists 60,000 to 90,000 clones, over 70% of them singletons. Sequenced: peripheral blood. This sequence joins TRBV12-3 or TRBV12-4 and TRBJ1-6, with D possibly TRBD1 on 5 matching bases. The sequence came from a man between 60 and 75 years old with acute or convalescent COVID-19. CDR3 nucleotide sequence: TGTGCCAGCAGTCCTCAGGGCGCACCCCTCCACTTT. Translation: CASSPQGAPLHF.